A selection of T cell receptor beta chains follows, all from one sample in a study of chemoradiotherapy in HPV16-positive cancers. Data came from immunoSEQ multiplex PCR; TCRdb stores just in-frame clones and leaves some out. The table records approximately 900 clones, about 89% of them present only once. The source material was tumor tissue, sampled from a patient who underwent chemoradiotherapy. The receptors were sampled from a human donor with HPV-associated anogenital cancer. The CDR3 runs from the conserved cysteine through the conserved F or W. Each record gives: clone size, V gene, D gene, J gene, CDR3 DNA, CDR3 protein. A D gene is named only where the DNA matches it firmly. Rows may omit the clone size; those that give it use once, few, many or a size class.

>once|TRBV9|TRBD1|TRBJ1-2
TGTGCCAGCAGCCTTGGACAGGGGGCAAACTATGGCTACACCTTC
CASSLGQGANYGYTF
>-|TRBV5-6|-|TRBJ1-2
TGTGCCAGCAGCTTGGGTGGGTACAACACCTTC
CASSLGGYNTF
>-|TRBV5-5|-|TRBJ1-2
TGTGCCAGCAGCTTGCGTGTCAGCGAAACCTTC
CASSLRVSETF
>-|TRBV6-6|TRBD1|TRBJ2-3
TGTGCCAGCAGCTACAGGGGTGCTGTAACAGATACGCAGTATTTT
CASSYRGAVTDTQYF
>-|TRBV15|-|TRBJ2-3
TGTGCCACCAGCAGAGATCGCCGGGAGACGCAGTATTTT
CATSRDRRETQYF
>few|TRBV7-9|TRBD1|TRBJ1-3
TGTGCCAGCAGCCAACAGGGGGCTCACTCTGGAAACACCATATATTTT
CASSQQGAHSGNTIYF
>-|TRBV18|-|TRBJ1-3
TGTGCCAGCTCAATTGGACAGCAAGCTCCCTCTGGAAACACCATATATTTT
CASSIGQQAPSGNTIYF
>few|TRBV19|-|TRBJ2-2
TGTGCCAGTAGACCCACGAACACCGGGGAGCTGTTTTTT
CASRPTNTGELFF
>-|TRBV18|-|TRBJ1-4
TGTGCCAGCTCACCACCGACCGGGGTTGGGACTAATGAAAAACTGTTTTTT
CASSPPTGVGTNEKLFF
>-|TRBV5-1|-|TRBJ2-1
TGCGCCAGCAGCACAGGGACAACTACTTCCTACAATGAGCAGTTCTTC
CASSTGTTTSYNEQFF
>-|TRBV7-9|-|TRBJ2-1
TGTGCCAGCCACTCCTCGGGGGAGTATTTGAGTGAGCAGTTCTTC
CASHSSGEYLSEQFF
>-|TRBV2|-|TRBJ2-1
TGTGCCAGTGGGCTGCCAGGGGGAGGTGAGCAGTTCTTC
CASGLPGGGEQFF
>-|TRBV6-1|-|TRBJ1-4
TGTGCCAGCGGTCAGGGGTTGTATGAAAAACTGTTTTTT
CASGQGLYEKLFF
>-|TRBV5-4|-|TRBJ1-3
TGTGCCAGCAGCCTGACAGTTACTGGAAACACCATATATTTT
CASSLTVTGNTIYF
>-|TRBV5-1|TRBD2|TRBJ2-2
TGCGCCAGCTCGGGACTAGCGGGAGGAGGGACCGGGGAGCTGTTTTTT
CASSGLAGGGTGELFF